This T cell receptor (beta chain) was found in a study of response to subunit inactivated influenza vaccine. Study-level findings and limits: Authors suggested each seasonal influenza vaccination recruits few new T cells.

For this clonotype: What it binds is not known.

TCRdb processed the RT-PCR reads anew with MiXCR; each CDR3 protein has one entry. The sample contains 430,000 or so distinct CDR3 sequences, 9.5% to 12% of which appear only once. Trimming removed 7 bases from V and 4 bases from J; junction bases left unmatched: 11. CDR1 is SGHRS and CDR2 is YFSETQ in the germline V gene. The CDR3 sequence is 15 residues long. Sequencing used PBMCs from blood, obtained about 6 weeks after vaccination. The rearrangement joins TRBV5-1 to TRBJ2-1; 7 positions agree with TRBD2. The sequence came from a man aged 45-65 years who received an inactivated influenza vaccine. In DNA form, the CDR3 reads TGCGCCAGCGGGAGGAGCGGGGACTATTACAATGAGCAGTTCTTC. As protein: CASGRSGDYYNEQFF. Full variable domain (rest looked up from reference TRBV5-1 and TRBJ2-1): KAGVTQTPRYLIKTRGQQVTLSCSPISGHRSVSWYQQTPGQGLQFLFEYFSETQRNKGNFPGRFSGRQFSNSRSEMNVSTLELGDSALYLCASGRSGDYYNEQFFGPGTRLTVL.